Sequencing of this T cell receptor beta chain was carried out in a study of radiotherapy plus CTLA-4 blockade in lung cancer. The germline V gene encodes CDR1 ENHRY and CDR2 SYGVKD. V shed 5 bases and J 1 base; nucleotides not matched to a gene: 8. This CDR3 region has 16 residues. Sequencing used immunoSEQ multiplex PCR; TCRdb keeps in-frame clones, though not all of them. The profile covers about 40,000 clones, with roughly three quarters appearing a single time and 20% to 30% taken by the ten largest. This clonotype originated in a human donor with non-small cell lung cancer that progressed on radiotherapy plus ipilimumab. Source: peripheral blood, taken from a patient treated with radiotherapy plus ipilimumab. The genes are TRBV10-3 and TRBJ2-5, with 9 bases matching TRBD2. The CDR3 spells CAISFNLAGSQETQYF. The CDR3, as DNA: TGTGCCATCAGTTTTAATCTAGCGGGGTCCCAAGAGACCCAGTACTTC.